What follows are 31 T cell receptor beta chains derived from one specimen sequenced in a study of radiotherapy plus CTLA-4 blockade in lung cancer. Method: immunoSEQ multiplex PCR; TCRdb's copy keeps in-frame clones and lacks some. Among 60,000 to 70,000 clones listed, roughly four fifths were seen once. Sequencing was performed on peripheral blood, taken from a patient treated with radiotherapy plus ipilimumab. These TCRs come from a human donor with non-small cell lung cancer who had a partial response to radiotherapy plus ipilimumab.

This rearrangement joins TRBV2 to TRBJ1-4; D is ambiguous. Germline loops: CDR1 SNHLY, CDR2 FYNNEI. The CDR3 length is 14 residues. V was shortened by 3 bases and J by 0 bases, with 5 bases between the two germline ends. Written as DNA, the CDR3 is TGTGCCAGCAGTGACGCAGCAACTAATGAAAAACTGTTTTTT. Translated, it gives CASSDAATNEKLFF.

V and J are TRBV7-9 and TRBJ2-5; D not resolved. The closer fit of TRBJ2-7 to the DNA end suggests the J call may be wrong. The CDR3 totals 11 residues. Germline CDR1 SEHNR, CDR2 FQNEAQ (reference sequence). The CDR3: CASSLYYEQYF. The CDR3 DNA sequence: TGTGCCAGCAGCCTATACTACGAGCAGTACTTC.

V gene TRBV5-1 combines with J gene TRBJ2-3; D is possibly TRBD2 (6 bases). The germline V gene encodes CDR1 SGHRS and CDR2 YFSETQ. The CDR3 extends over 13 amino acids. Deletions cut 5 bases from V and 3 bases from J, with 10 bases between. CDR3 sequence: CASRRDRTDTQYF. The CDR3 nucleotides are TGCGCCAGCAGGCGGGACCGTACAGATACGCAGTATTTT.

V usage is TRBV9 and J usage is TRBJ1-2, with 8 bases that match TRBD1. Trimming took 4 bases from V and 1 from J; bases not matched to a gene: 9. The germline gives CDR1 SGDLS, CDR2 YYNGEE. This CDR3 has 16 residues. CDR3 sequence (DNA): TGTGCCAGCAGCTCTCAGACAGGGGCCGTTAACTATGGCTACACCTTC. Encoded protein: CASSSQTGAVNYGYTF.

This chain connects TRBV25-1 to TRBJ1-5; TRBD1 matches at 8 bases. Trimming removed 3 bases from V and 6 bases from J; junction bases left unmatched: 7. The CDR3 is made up of 15 amino acids. Germline V gene sequence: CDR1 MGHDK, CDR2 SYGVNS. The CDR3 region has the DNA TGTGCCAGCAGTGATAGGGGCACAGGGGGTCAGCCCCAGCATTTT. Translated: CASSDRGTGGQPQHF.

The V call is TRBV6-1, the J call TRBJ1-1; possibly TRBD1 for D (6 bases). Trimming took off 7 bases at V and 7 bases at J, with 22 bases between the two ends. CDR3 size: 15 residues. CDR1 MNHNS and CDR2 SASEGT come from the germline V gene. The CDR3 nucleotides read TGTGCCAGCAAGCACCGGGACACCACGGGGGGTGAAGCTTTCTTT. This gives the protein CASKHRDTTGGEAFF.

In its sample, this clone was seen once. J is TRBJ2-7 and V is TRBV13; TRBD2 aligns across 11 bases. This CDR3 region has 14 residues. Trimming cost V 6 bases and J 7 bases; bases outside gene matches: 8. Germline CDR1 PRHDT, CDR2 FYEKMQ (reference sequence). The CDR3 is CASRRLAGSREQYF. For the CDR3, the DNA is TGTGCCAGCAGAAGACTAGCGGGATCGCGGGAGCAGTACTTC.

V and J are TRBV7-9 and TRBJ2-7; 7 bases are a match to TRBD2. Germline trimming cut 10 bases from V and 0 bases from J; bases unmatched to any gene: 6. The CDR3 totals 13 residues. Germline values: CDR1 SEHNR, CDR2 FQNEAQ (reference sequence). In DNA form, the CDR3 reads TGTGCCACCACTAGCGCCTCCTCCTACGAGCAGTACTTC. Its translation is CATTSASSYEQYF.

V gene TRBV4-2 combines with J gene TRBJ2-2, with 10 bases aligning to TRBD2. Germline CDR1 LGHNA, CDR2 YNFKEQ. J was trimmed by 1 base and V by 4 bases; bases with no gene match: 3. This CDR3 contains 16 residues. CDR3 loop: CASSRGLAENTGELFF. CDR3 nucleotides: TGTGCCAGCAGCCGCGGACTAGCGGAGAACACCGGGGAGCTGTTTTTT.

The chain employs TRBV27 and TRBJ2-5, with TRBD2 matching over 7 bases. The J segment lost 5 bases and the V segment lost 9 bases, leaving 9 bases of the junction unmatched. The germline CDR1 and CDR2 sequences are MNHEY and SMNVEV (reference sequence). The CDR3 is made up of 13 amino acids. CDR3 sequence reads: CASRRRGGETQYF. CDR3 coding DNA: TGTGCCAGTCGGAGGAGGGGAGGGGAGACCCAGTACTTC.

This clone was seen just once. V usage is TRBV11-2 and J usage is TRBJ1-1; D unresolved. Trimming shortened V by 0 bases and J by 1 base, and 3 bases separated the two germline ends. Germline loops: CDR1 SGHAT, CDR2 FQNNGV. This CDR3 region has 13 residues. The CDR3 protein is CASSLDRNTEAFF. The CDR3 coding sequence is TGTGCCAGCAGCTTAGACAGGAACACTGAAGCTTTCTTT.

This clone was picked up one time. The chain combines TRBV7-8 with TRBJ1-5, with TRBD1 identical over 8 bases. CDR1 is SGHVS, CDR2 FQNEAQ, per germline. The CDR3 is made up of 14 amino acids. J gave up 4 bases and V 5 bases, and 4 bases lay outside the gene matches. CDR3 nucleotide sequence: TGTGCCAGCAGCCGGACAGGGTGGAATCAGCCCCAGCATTTT. It is translated as CASSRTGWNQPQHF.

The rearrangement joins TRBV9 to TRBJ2-5; D gene ambiguous. The DNA end is a closer match to TRBJ2-7, so the J assignment may be wrong. The length of the CDR3 is 14 residues. The germline gives CDR1 SGDLS, CDR2 YYNGEE. As DNA, the CDR3 is TGTGCCAGCAGCGTAGGGAAGGAGTTCTACGAGCAGTACTTC. It specifies CASSVGKEFYEQYF.

The chain carries TRBV7-3 and TRBJ2-3, with 8 bases matching TRBD2. Per the germline V gene, CDR1 is SGHTA and CDR2 is FQGTGA. With V trimmed by 5 bases and J by 2 bases, 6 bases remained unmatched. This CDR3 has 15 residues. As DNA, the CDR3 is TGTGCCAGCAGCCCTGAACTAGCGGCCACAGATACGCAGTATTTT. Translating gives CASSPELAATDTQYF.

The chain links TRBV6-5 to TRBJ1-2; 9 bases fit TRBD1. The CDR3 has 16 amino acids. J lost 5 bases, V lost 2 bases, and 9 bases had no gene match. Germline V CDR1 and CDR2: MNHEY, SVGAGI. CDR3 region: CASSYLSRGQGYGYTF. DNA for the CDR3: TGTGCCAGCAGTTACCTCTCAAGGGGACAGGGATATGGCTACACCTTC.

There are a few counts of this clone. V usage is TRBV5-1 and J usage is TRBJ2-7, with 9 nucleotides matching TRBD1. Trimming cost V 2 bases and J 2 bases; bases outside gene matches: 5. The CDR3 runs to 15 residues. Germline V lookup: CDR1 SGHRS, CDR2 YFSETQ. The CDR3 loop reads CASSFETGGPYEQYF. The CDR3 bases are TGCGCCAGCAGCTTCGAGACAGGGGGACCCTACGAGCAGTACTTC.

This chain joins TRBV5-5 and TRBJ2-1; the D gene is possibly TRBD2 (6 bases). This CDR3 comprises 17 residues. Trimming cost V 1 base and J 8 bases, with 22 bases left between them. From germline, CDR1 is SGHKS and CDR2 YYEKEE (reference sequence). The CDR3 DNA sequence: TGTGCCAGCAGCTTGCTTGGCCATGGGGGAGGAAGGGATGAGCAGTTCTTC. Translation gives CASSLLGHGGGRDEQFF.

This chain joins TRBV28 and TRBJ2-4, with 8 bases aligning to TRBD1. With V trimmed by 5 bases and J by 6 bases, 9 bases remained unmatched. The CDR3 loop spans 15 amino acids. Germline V CDR1 and CDR2: MDHEN, SYDVKM. The CDR3 DNA reads as TGTGCCAGCAGTAAGGACAGGGCGGGTGGAAACATTCAGTACTTC. Protein product: CASSKDRAGGNIQYF.

The rearrangement uses TRBV11-2 and TRBJ2-1; D may be TRBD2 (5 bases). The CDR3 has 15 residues. The germline V gene has CDR1 SGHAT and CDR2 FQNNGV. Trimming pared 3 bases from V and 0 bases from J, leaving 9 bases between. CDR3 nucleotides: TGTGCCAGCAGCTTTGTCGGGAACTCCTACAATGAGCAGTTCTTC. Protein product: CASSFVGNSYNEQFF.

This rearrangement joins TRBV2 to TRBJ1-2, with 7 bases lining up with TRBD1. The trim removed 6 bases at V and 4 bases at J, leaving 5 bases unmatched. CDR1 SNHLY and CDR2 FYNNEI come from the germline V gene. The CDR3 runs to 13 residues. This CDR3 reads CASRLTGAYGYTF. The CDR3 nucleotides read TGTGCCAGCAGGCTAACAGGGGCCTATGGCTACACCTTC.

The rearrangement links TRBV5-1 to TRBJ2-3, with D perhaps matching TRBD1 (5 bases). This CDR3 is 14 amino acids long. Germline values: CDR1 SGHRS, CDR2 YFSETQ. Trimming took 4 bases from V and 4 from J, leaving 13 bases between them. CDR3 DNA sequence: TGCGCCAGCAGCACAGGAAGGATTCCAGATACGCAGTATTTT. This gives the protein CASSTGRIPDTQYF.

This clone was seen more than once but under ten times. This chain links TRBV7-2 with TRBJ2-3, with D possibly TRBD2 on 5 matching bases. V shed 4 bases and J shed 5 bases, with 16 bases lying between them. Per the germline V gene, CDR1 is SGHTA and CDR2 is FQGNSA. This CDR3 is built from 15 residues. The CDR3 nucleotides are TGTGCCAGCAGCTCCCTCGGCGGAGGACGAGATACGCAGTATTTT. Translated, it gives CASSSLGGGRDTQYF.

The chain has TRBV19 and TRBJ1-1, with 9 bases that match TRBD1. J gave up 1 base and V 5 bases, and 2 bases lay outside the gene matches. This CDR3 is built from 14 residues. Germline-derived CDR1 and CDR2 are LNHDA and SQIVND (reference sequence). As DNA, the CDR3 is TGTGCCAGTAGTCCGGACAGGGGGAACACTGAAGCTTTCTTT. It encodes CASSPDRGNTEAFF.

The gene calls are TRBV6-1 and TRBJ1-2, with no clear D. Germline V lookup: CDR1 MNHNS, CDR2 SASEGT. CDR3 length: 17 residues. V lost 0 bases and J lost 6, with 20 bases in between. The CDR3: CASSEALPSARPHGYTF. Written as DNA, the CDR3 is TGTGCCAGCAGTGAAGCGCTACCGAGCGCCCGACCACATGGCTACACCTTC.

The chain recombines TRBV28 with TRBJ2-3, with 8 nucleotides matching TRBD2. V shed 2 bases, J shed 0 bases, and the junction held 1 base outside the gene matches. Germline V lookup: CDR1 MDHEN, CDR2 SYDVKM. The CDR3 has 15 residues. CDR3 sequence: CASSLPSGSTDTQYF. The CDR3 coding sequence is TGTGCCAGCAGTTTACCTAGCGGGAGCACAGATACGCAGTATTTT.

This chain joins TRBV11-2 and TRBJ1-3, with a possible D match to TRBD1 (6 bases). V was shortened by 5 bases and J by 0 bases, with 8 bases between the two germline ends. The CDR3 has 14 amino acids. Germline assignment: CDR1 SGHAT and CDR2 FQNNGV. The CDR3 is CASSPRGSGNTIYF. Here the CDR3 DNA reads TGTGCCAGCAGCCCCAGGGGCTCTGGAAACACCATATATTTT.

This clone is a singleton in its sample. The chain links TRBV28 to TRBJ1-5, with D perhaps TRBD1 (6 bases). V was cut by 2 bases and J by 3 bases, with 14 bases left in between. The CDR3 extends over 16 amino acids. Germline loops: CDR1 MDHEN, CDR2 SYDVKM. The CDR3 DNA reads as TGTGCCAGCAGTTTACAGGGGACGAGGGACAATCAGCCCCAGCATTTT. Translated, it gives CASSLQGTRDNQPQHF.

This rearrangement joins TRBV19 to TRBJ2-1, with TRBD2 matching 10 bases. The CDR3 is 15 amino acids. Germline CDR1 LNHDA, CDR2 SQIVND (reference sequence). The trim removed 3 bases at V and 9 bases at J, leaving 8 bases unmatched. The CDR3 here is CASSMTSGFGGEQFF. CDR3 sequence (DNA): TGTGCCAGTAGTATGACTAGCGGGTTCGGCGGTGAGCAGTTCTTC.

J is TRBJ2-7 and V is TRBV2; TRBD1 is a possible D gene (6 bases). Trimming removed 2 bases at V and 4 bases at J, with 12 bases between. This CDR3 has 14 residues. Germline V gives CDR1 SNHLY, CDR2 FYNNEI. As DNA, the CDR3 is TGTGCCAGCAGTGAATTTACAGGGAATTACGAGCAGTACTTC. Its protein is CASSEFTGNYEQYF.

CDR3 sequence reads: CASSSQGQRTYEQYF. CDR3 sequence (DNA): TGCGCCAGCAGCTCTCAGGGACAGCGGACCTACGAGCAGTACTTC. The genes are TRBV5-1 and TRBJ2-7; TRBD1 aligns across 7 bases. V was pared by 3 bases and J by 2 bases, with 8 bases of the junction left unmatched. Looked up from germline, CDR1 is SGHRS and CDR2 is YFSETQ. The CDR3 extends over 15 amino acids.

The chain has TRBV5-1 and TRBJ2-1, with D possibly being TRBD2 (6 bases). The CDR3 loop spans 14 amino acids. V was cut by 4 bases and J by 4 bases, with 12 bases left in between. Germline-derived CDR1 and CDR2 are SGHRS and YFSETQ. The CDR3 DNA is TGCGCCAGCAGCCAGATAGCGGAATACAATGAGCAGTTCTTC. Residues: CASSQIAEYNEQFF.